Following are 16 T cell receptor beta chains from one sample sequenced in a study of blood T cells in healthy people across ages. Through a sample-barcoded 5' primer and a J-beta primer mix, a second PCR was run for 7 to 11 cycles. TCRdb processed the 5' RACE reads anew with MiXCR; each CDR3 protein has one entry. The data hold over 1,300,000 distinct CDR3 sequences, with 59% observed a single time. Material for sequencing was blood. These TCRs come from a man younger than 35 in good health.

This clonotype was counted a few times. The V and J genes are TRBV12-3 or TRBV12-4 and TRBJ1-2; TRBD1 matches at 8 bases. This CDR3 has 13 residues. The V segment lost 6 bases and the J segment 4 bases; nucleotides outside the gene matches: 4. CDR3: CASSVTGVYGYTF. The CDR3 nucleotides read TGTGCCAGCAGCGTGACAGGGGTCTATGGCTACACCTTC.

In DNA form, the CDR3 reads TGCAGTGCTAGCAGAGGACAGGGGGCAGTCTACGGGCCCCAGTACTTC. Protein: CSASRGQGAVYGPQYF. The rearrangement links TRBV20-1 to TRBJ2-5; 11 bases agree with TRBD1. Germline V lookup: CDR1 DFQATT, CDR2 SNEGSKA (reference sequence). The CDR3 loop spans 16 amino acids. Unmatched junction bases numbered 15, after V lost 3 bases and J lost 9 bases.

The J gene is TRBJ2-1, the V gene TRBV20-1; TRBD2 aligns across 10 bases. The CDR3 extends over 13 amino acids. The ends lost 8 bases at V and 4 bases at J; junction bases unmatched: 5. Germline CDR1 reads DFQATT; CDR2 reads SNEGSKA (reference sequence). The DNA for the CDR3 is TGCAGTACGGGTAGCGGGAGGTACAATGAGCAGTTCTTC. Protein: CSTGSGRYNEQFF.

The chain employs TRBV12-3 or TRBV12-4 and TRBJ1-5; D gene unclear. V shed 1 base and J shed 5 bases, with 9 bases lying between them. The CDR3 totals 14 residues. The CDR3 spells CASSLGTAYQPQHF. In nucleotides, the CDR3 is TGTGCCAGCAGTTTAGGGACGGCCTATCAGCCCCAGCATTTT.

The rearrangement links TRBV20-1 to TRBJ2-7; D not resolved. The germline V and J ends were trimmed by 3 bases and 5 bases, with 8 bases remaining between them. There are 11 residues in the CDR3. The germline V gene encodes CDR1 DFQATT and CDR2 SNEGSKA (reference sequence). The CDR3 nucleotides read TGCAGTGCTAGTGAACACCACGAGCAGTACTTC. Translation: CSASEHHEQYF.

With respect to this clonotype: The junction does not match germline at one end; this may be a read error. The rearrangement joins TRBV6-5 to TRBJ1-1, with 8 bases matching TRBD1. This CDR3 has 14 amino acids. The germline CDR1 and CDR2 sequences are MNHEY and SVGAGI. CDR3 region: CTSSSDRAAAEAFF. The DNA for the CDR3 is TGTACCAGCAGTTCGGACAGGGCAGCGGCTGAAGCTTTCTTT.

The CDR3 protein is CASSSTGPGQPQHF. CDR3 nucleotide sequence: TGTGCCAGCAGCTCGACAGGCCCCGGGCAGCCCCAGCATTTT. The V gene is TRBV7-6, the J gene TRBJ1-5; D possibly corresponds to TRBD1 (6 bases). Between the trimmed V and J ends, which lost 4 bases and 7 bases, there was a span of 14 bases. Germline V gene lookup returns CDR1 SGHVS and CDR2 FNYEAQ. The CDR3 sequence is 14 residues long.

The rearrangement links TRBV5-1 to TRBJ2-3; 7 nucleotides match TRBD1. Losses at the gene ends were 4 bases for V and 4 bases for J; bases not matched to a gene: 6. This CDR3 is built from 14 residues. Germline CDR1 SGHRS, CDR2 YFSETQ. CDR3: CASSQGQFPDTQYF. The CDR3 nucleotides read TGCGCCAGCAGCCAGGGACAGTTCCCAGATACGCAGTATTTT.

The chain recombines TRBV5-4 with TRBJ2-7, with D perhaps TRBD2 (6 bases). V was shortened by 4 bases and J by 3 bases, with 17 bases between the two germline ends. Looked up from germline, CDR1 is SGHNT and CDR2 is YYREEE (reference sequence). The CDR3 has 15 amino acids. For the CDR3, the DNA is TGTGCCAGCAGCCCAATGGGCGGGATAAACTACGAGCAGTACTTC. Its translation is CASSPMGGINYEQYF.

This sequence joins TRBV27 and TRBJ2-1; 8 bases are shared with TRBD1. V lost 6 bases, J lost 8 bases, and 9 bases stayed unmatched. This CDR3 is 14 amino acids long. Germline V gene data show CDR1 as MNHEY and CDR2 as SMNVEV (reference sequence). Written as DNA, the CDR3 is TGTGCCAGCAGGAAGGACAGGGAAGGGCATGAGCAGTTCTTC. Its protein product is CASRKDREGHEQFF.

The chain links TRBV5-8 to TRBJ1-2, with D unclear. The CDR3 has 15 amino acids. Germline CDR1 SGHTS, CDR2 YDEGEE. With 1 base removed from V and 0 bases from J, the gap between germline ends came to 10 bases. The CDR3 loop is CASSLRNQANYGYTF. DNA of the CDR3: TGTGCCAGCAGCTTGAGGAACCAAGCTAACTATGGCTACACCTTC.

This chain uses TRBV4-1 with TRBJ1-3; maybe TRBD1 (5 bases). CDR3 length: 15 residues. Germline V CDR1 and CDR2: MGHRA, YSYEKL. With 4 bases removed from V and 0 bases from J, the gap between germline ends came to 10 bases. CDR3 protein: CASSLSRDSGNTIYF. The CDR3, as DNA: TGCGCCAGCAGCCTCAGCAGGGACTCTGGAAACACCATATATTTT.

The J gene is TRBJ2-1, the V gene TRBV27, with D possibly called TRBD1 or TRBD2 (5 bases each). Trimming stripped 7 bases from V and 8 bases from J, with 21 bases between. The germline V gene has CDR1 MNHEY and CDR2 SMNVEV (reference sequence). CDR3 length: 15 residues. The CDR3 DNA is TGTGCCAGCATACCGGCAGGACCGAGGGGCCATGAGCAGTTCTTC. Translation: CASIPAGPRGHEQFF.

This chain joins TRBV20-1 and TRBJ2-7, with 10 bases that match TRBD1. Germline values: CDR1 DFQATT, CDR2 SNEGSKA (reference sequence). V shed 6 bases and J 2 bases; nucleotides not matched to a gene: 16. CDR3 length: 17 residues. Here the CDR3 DNA reads TGCAGTGCGTCCGGGACAGGGGCTCCCATTAGGACCTACGAGCAGTACTTC. Its protein product is CSASGTGAPIRTYEQYF.

This sequence joins TRBV29-1 and TRBJ1-4; D remains unclear. The V gene's germline CDR1 is SQVTM and CDR2 ANQGSEA. The CDR3 has 13 residues. Trimming took off 4 bases at V and 10 bases at J, with 16 bases between the two ends. CDR3 loop: CSVVIDGTGKLFF. The DNA for the CDR3 is TGCAGCGTTGTGATCGACGGTACGGGAAAACTGTTTTTT. Drawing the rest from reference TRBV29-1 and TRBJ1-4, the complete variable domain is SAVISQKPSRDICQRGTSLTIQCQVDSQVTMMFWYRQQPGQSLTLIATANQGSEATYESGFVIDKFPISRPNLTFSTLTVSNMSPEDSSIYLCSVVIDGTGKLFFGSGTQLSVL.

The chain is built from TRBV15 and TRBJ1-2, with D possibly TRBD1 on 5 matching bases. With 0 bases removed from V and 6 bases from J, the gap between germline ends came to 23 bases. This CDR3 region has 18 residues. Germline CDR1 reads LNHNV; CDR2 reads YYDKDF (reference sequence). CDR3 nucleotides: TGTGCCACCAGCAGAGATTACTCCGGGACCTACCTGCTCAATGGCTACACCTTC. Residues: CATSRDYSGTYLLNGYTF.